Below are 12 T cell receptor beta chains sequenced from a single sample in a study of control samples from healthy donors and cancer patients (dated by TCRdb to the early 2020s). Receptor amplification or capture employed the immunoSEQ multiplex PCR assay. TCRdb limited this immuneACCESS table to in-frame rearrangements with V and J called. A share of clones is missing; checked studies link under half to unresolved V genes, and the rest is unexplained. The sample contains fewer than 200,000 clones, 90% of them found a single time. Roughly 1.3% of the sample belongs to the ten largest clones. Sequencing was carried out using blood. The receptors were gathered from a woman in her forties or fifties in good health.

This chain joins TRBV11-2 and TRBJ2-1, with D perhaps matching TRBD2 (5 bases). V was trimmed by 0 bases and J by 9 bases, leaving 9 bases between them. From germline, CDR1 is SGHAT and CDR2 FQNNGV. The CDR3 totals 13 residues. The CDR3 reads CASSLERLAEQFF. In DNA, the CDR3 is TGTGCCAGCAGCTTAGAGCGGCTAGCTGAGCAGTTCTTC.

The V call is TRBV7-9, the J call TRBJ2-5; 10 nucleotides agree with TRBD1. Germline-derived CDR1 and CDR2 are SEHNR and FQNEAQ (reference sequence). This CDR3 region has 17 residues. Losses at the gene ends were 4 bases for V and 5 bases for J; bases not matched to a gene: 13. The CDR3 DNA follows: TGTGCCAGCAGCTGGCGACCAAGGGACAGGGGCCAGGAGACCCAGTACTTC. Translated: CASSWRPRDRGQETQYF.

The rearrangement uses TRBV9 and TRBJ1-6, with TRBD1 identical over 7 bases. This CDR3 has 15 amino acids. J gave up 7 bases and V 0 bases, and 4 bases lay outside the gene matches. Germline lookup yields CDR1 SGDLS and CDR2 YYNGEE. This chain's CDR3 is CASSVDRGWNSPLHF. Here the CDR3 DNA reads TGTGCCAGCAGCGTAGACAGGGGATGGAATTCACCCCTCCACTTT.

The chain recombines TRBV14 with TRBJ1-2; D remains unclear. The CDR3 consists of 13 residues. The V end lost 2 bases, the J end lost 4 bases, and 8 bases lay between the germline ends. The V gene's germline CDR1 is SGHDN and CDR2 FVKESK. CDR3 amino acids: CASSQHRTYGYTF. The DNA for the CDR3 is TGTGCCAGCAGCCAACATCGGACCTATGGCTACACCTTC.

The J gene is TRBJ1-2, the V gene TRBV7-2; 9 nucleotides agree with TRBD1. The CDR3 extends over 15 amino acids. The junction had 8 bases not matched to a gene; V was cut back by 5 bases and J by 4 bases. Germline values: CDR1 SGHTA, CDR2 FQGNSA. CDR3 sequence reads: CASSPGQGQGYGYTF. In DNA, the CDR3 is TGTGCCAGCAGCCCTGGACAGGGGCAAGGCTATGGCTACACCTTC.

The chain employs TRBV27 and TRBJ2-1; 14 nucleotides agree with TRBD2. Germline CDR1 MNHEY, CDR2 SMNVEV (reference sequence). The CDR3 spans 20 residues. The J segment lost 2 bases and the V segment lost 3 bases, leaving 12 bases of the junction unmatched. The CDR3 nucleotides read TGTGCCAGCAGTTTCCGACTTCGGACTAGCGGGGGGCCGGCCTACAATGAGCAGTTCTTC. Residues: CASSFRLRTSGGPAYNEQFF.

This chain connects TRBV10-3 to TRBJ2-7; TRBD2 matches at 8 bases. CDR3 length: 16 amino acids. Trimming at V came to 8 bases and at J to 2 bases, leaving 14 bases not matched to a gene. Germline V gene data show CDR1 as ENHRY and CDR2 as SYGVKD. CDR3 region: CAIAVVSGGIPYEQYF. The CDR3 coding sequence is TGTGCCATCGCGGTAGTAAGCGGGGGTATCCCCTACGAGCAGTACTTC.

Here the CDR3 DNA reads TGTGCCAGCAGTAAGGGGTATCAGCCCCAGCATTTT. Amino acid sequence: CASSKGYQPQHF. The J gene is TRBJ1-5, the V gene TRBV7-2; D is possibly TRBD1 (5 bases). Germline V CDR1 and CDR2: SGHTA, FQGNSA. V was clipped by 6 bases and J by 5 bases, with 8 bases between them. The length of the CDR3 is 12 residues.

This clone was seen a handful of times. V usage is TRBV19 and J usage is TRBJ2-2, with TRBD2 matching 7 bases. From germline, CDR1 is LNHDA and CDR2 SQIVND (reference sequence). The length of the CDR3 is 16 residues. V lost 9 bases and J lost 1; bases outside the gene matches: 11. The CDR3 DNA follows: TGTGCCAGCAGCAGACTGGGCGGGAGGAACACCGGGGAGCTGTTTTTT. Translated: CASSRLGGRNTGELFF.

This chain uses TRBV23-1 with TRBJ2-7; the D gene is possibly TRBD1 (6 bases). TRBV23-1 is known as an ORF, though its function is uncertain. Trimming removed 6 bases at V and 3 bases at J, with 18 bases between. The CDR3 length is 15 residues. CDR3 in DNA: TGCGCCAGCAGACCTCTGACAGGCCTTAGCTACGAGCAGTACTTC. This sequence encodes CASRPLTGLSYEQYF.

The chain is built from TRBV2 and TRBJ1-5; D may be TRBD1 (5 bases). Trimming pared 4 bases from V and 9 bases from J, leaving 10 bases between. Germline-derived CDR1 and CDR2 are SNHLY and FYNNEI. This CDR3 region has 12 residues. CDR3 sequence reads: CASSGDLAPQHF. In DNA form, the CDR3 reads TGTGCCAGCAGTGGGGACCTGGCGCCCCAGCATTTT.

The chain carries TRBV19 and TRBJ1-6; possibly TRBD1 for D (6 bases). V was cut by 3 bases and J by 15 bases, with 18 bases left in between. There are 14 residues in the CDR3. CDR1 LNHDA and CDR2 SQIVND come from the germline V gene (reference sequence). DNA of the CDR3: TGTGCCAGTAGTATGGACAGCCTACGGAGTATCCTCCACTTT. Protein: CASSMDSLRSILHF.